Below, 21 T cell receptor beta chains from the same sample are listed, as sequenced in a study of CD8 T cells in ankylosing spondylitis. TCRdb independently ran MiXCR on the 5' RACE reads; one entry per CDR3 protein. The table shows some 240,000 distinct CDR3 sequences, with around 7.8% occurring only once. Sequencing was carried out using blood, either unsorted or a sorted T cell fraction (not recorded which). Receptors were obtained from a male donor with ankylosing spondylitis or in good health (not recorded which).

This clonotype was counted ten times or more. The chain carries TRBV11-2 and TRBJ2-5; 10 positions match TRBD2. Germline CDR1 SGHAT, CDR2 FQNNGV. V dropped 1 base and J dropped 5; count of bases not matched to a gene: 10. The CDR3 covers 17 residues. CDR3 region: CASSLVLASGRRETQYF. CDR3 DNA sequence: TGTGCCAGCAGCTTAGTTCTGGCTAGCGGGAGACGTGAGACCCAGTACTTC.

The chain recombines TRBV9 with TRBJ2-5; 7 nucleotides match TRBD2. Looked up from germline, CDR1 is SGDLS and CDR2 is YYNGEE. V shed 0 bases, J shed 7 bases, and the junction held 3 bases outside the gene matches. The CDR3 contains 13 residues. CDR3 in DNA: TGTGCCAGCAGCGTAGAAGAGCGGGGGACCCAGTACTTC. As protein: CASSVEERGTQYF. The full variable domain, completed using reference TRBV9 and TRBJ2-5, is DSGVTQTPKHLITATGQRVTLRCSPRSGDLSVYWYQQSLDQGLQFLIQYYNGEERAKGNILERFSAQQFPDLHSELNLSSLELGDSALYFCASSVEERGTQYFGPGTRLLVL.

This clonotype appeared many times. The chain uses TRBV10-3 and TRBJ1-3; weak D call: TRBD1 (6 bases). Trimming cost V 0 bases and J 7 bases, with 10 bases left between them. The CDR3 has 14 amino acids. The V gene's germline CDR1 is ENHRY and CDR2 SYGVKD. CDR3 sequence: CAISESRGQNTIYF. CDR3 bases: TGTGCCATCAGTGAGTCCCGGGGGCAGAACACCATATATTTT.

This clonotype came up many times. J is TRBJ2-1 and V is TRBV6-1; the D gene is possibly TRBD1 (5 bases). CDR1 MNHNS and CDR2 SASEGT come from the germline V gene. The CDR3 is made up of 13 amino acids. The ends were cut back, 7 bases at V and 7 bases at J, with 14 bases in the middle. As DNA, the CDR3 is TGTGCCAGCAAGGGGATAAACGGTAATGAGCAGTTCTTC. Protein: CASKGINGNEQFF.

This clonotype was detected ten times or more. This chain uses TRBV25-1 with TRBJ1-1; the D is unclear. In germline, CDR1 is MGHDK, CDR2 SYGVNS. This CDR3 has 16 amino acids. The V end was cut by 7 bases, the J end by 0 bases, with 18 bases between. The CDR3 DNA is TGTGCCAGCATGACGTTCGGTGGAGCCATGAACACTGAAGCTTTCTTT. It translates to CASMTFGGAMNTEAFF.

Many counts were recorded for this clonotype. The chain combines TRBV12-3 or TRBV12-4 with TRBJ2-5; D remains unclear. V lost 6 bases, J lost 6 bases, and 14 bases lay in between. The CDR3 length is 13 residues. The CDR3 spells CASSPSGVKTQYF. CDR3 nucleotides: TGTGCCAGCAGCCCCTCGGGCGTAAAGACCCAGTACTTC.

This clonotype was seen ten or more times. This chain connects TRBV6-5 to TRBJ2-7; TRBD2 aligns across 7 bases. The CDR3 loop spans 14 amino acids. After removal of 2 bases from V and 3 bases from J, the junction contained 4 bases not matched to a gene. The V gene's germline CDR1 is MNHEY and CDR2 SVGAGI. The CDR3 DNA reads as TGTGCCAGCAGTTACGGGGGGGGGTTCTACGAGCAGTACTTC. Translating gives CASSYGGGFYEQYF.

This clonotype was seen many times. This chain uses TRBV7-8 with TRBJ2-3, with 8 bases lining up with TRBD1. This CDR3 has 16 residues. J lost 4 bases, V lost 5 bases, and 11 bases had no gene match. Germline CDR1 SGHVS, CDR2 FQNEAQ. CDR3 DNA: TGTGCCAGCAGCCACCAGGACAGGGAATGGGCAGATACGCAGTATTTT. It is translated as CASSHQDREWADTQYF.

This clonotype was detected many times. In nucleotides, the CDR3 is TGTGCCAGCAGTTACACAGGGAGGATCTACGAGCAGTACTTC. Its protein is CASSYTGRIYEQYF. The genes are TRBV6-2 or TRBV6-3 and TRBJ2-7; D is tentatively TRBD1 or TRBD2 (6 bases each). The V gene's germline CDR1 is MNHEY and CDR2 SVGEGT. V was trimmed by 2 bases and J by 3 bases, leaving 11 bases between them. The CDR3 has 14 residues.

This clonotype was recorded many times. The CDR3 nucleotides read TGTGCCAGCAGCCCCCTTAGAGCGGGGGGCCAAGAGACCCAGTACTTC. This codes for CASSPLRAGGQETQYF. This chain uses TRBV7-3 with TRBJ2-5; TRBD2 matches 9 bases. J lost 1 base, V lost 5 bases, and 8 bases had no gene match. The CDR3 contains 16 residues. Looked up from germline, CDR1 is SGHTA and CDR2 is FQGTGA.

This clonotype was found many times. The chain uses TRBV6-1 and TRBJ2-1, with 13 positions matching TRBD2. The germline V gene has CDR1 MNHNS and CDR2 SASEGT. J lost 9 bases, V lost 5 bases, and 7 bases had no gene match. CDR3 length: 15 residues. This CDR3 is CASSPKLAGGFEQFF. The CDR3 DNA reads as TGTGCCAGCAGTCCCAAACTAGCGGGGGGGTTTGAGCAGTTCTTC.

Points on this clonotype: Since a much larger clone is just one base distant, this may be a read error. The chain has TRBV20-1 and TRBJ1-2; the D gene is possibly TRBD1 (5 bases). Germline CDR1 reads DFQATT; CDR2 reads SNEGSKA (reference sequence). This CDR3 contains 14 residues. CDR3 in amino acids: CTASPLTDGISYTF. The DNA of the CDR3 is TGCACTGCTTCCCCCTTGACAGACGGCATAAGCTACACCTTC.

The chain recombines TRBV6-2 or TRBV6-3 with TRBJ2-5, with D possibly being TRBD1 (5 bases). The CDR3 sequence is 14 residues long. The V and J ends lost 1 base and 2 bases respectively, with 8 bases between them. The V gene's germline CDR1 is MNHEY and CDR2 SVGEGT. This chain's CDR3 is CASSYYQGQETQYF. The CDR3 DNA reads as TGTGCCAGCAGTTACTACCAGGGACAAGAGACCCAGTACTTC.

In this sample, this clonotype turned up many times. The chain is built from TRBV6-5 and TRBJ2-2; a possible D gene is TRBD2 (6 bases). The CDR3 is 16 amino acids. V gave up 4 bases and J gave up 1 base, with 13 bases separating them. Looked up from germline, CDR1 is MNHEY and CDR2 is SVGAGI. The CDR3, as DNA: TGTGCCAGCAGTTCGCCGTGGGGGGTGAACACCGGGGAGCTGTTTTTT. Residues: CASSSPWGVNTGELFF.

This clonotype has a handful of counts. This sequence joins TRBV20-1 and TRBJ2-1, with D possibly TRBD2 on 7 matching bases. Germline V gene lookup returns CDR1 DFQATT and CDR2 SNEGSKA (reference sequence). This CDR3 contains 15 residues. Written as DNA, the CDR3 is TGCAGAATTTTCGACGGGGGGCCGGCCTACAATGAGCAGTTCTTC. Translated: CRIFDGGPAYNEQFF.

CDR3 bases: TGTGCCAGCAGTTACCCGGACCGGCCGGAATCAGCTTTCTTT. Protein product: CASSYPDRPESAFF. The chain recombines TRBV6-2 or TRBV6-3 with TRBJ1-1; D remains ambiguous. Germline CDR1 MNHEY, CDR2 SVGEGT. Between the trimmed V and J ends, which lost 2 bases and 10 bases, there was a span of 17 bases. This CDR3 comprises 14 residues.

This clonotype was seen many times. The gene calls are TRBV27 and TRBJ2-1; 9 bases are shared with TRBD2. Germline V gene sequence: CDR1 MNHEY, CDR2 SMNVEV (reference sequence). The CDR3 runs to 16 residues. V gave up 1 base and J gave up 8 bases; unmatched junction bases: 9. The CDR3 sequence is CASSLWIAGALDEQFF. In DNA form, the CDR3 reads TGTGCCAGCAGTTTATGGATAGCGGGAGCTTTGGATGAGCAGTTCTTC.

This clonotype was seen repeatedly, ten times or more. V usage is TRBV14 and J usage is TRBJ2-1, with 15 bases matching TRBD2. Germline loops: CDR1 SGHDN, CDR2 FVKESK. The CDR3 loop spans 17 amino acids. Trimming cost V 3 bases and J 3 bases; bases outside gene matches: 3. CDR3 sequence: CASSHGTSGGFYNEQFF. The CDR3 DNA sequence: TGTGCCAGCAGCCATGGGACTAGCGGGGGGTTCTACAATGAGCAGTTCTTC.

This clonotype was counted many times. V usage is TRBV29-1 and J usage is TRBJ1-4, with D possibly being TRBD1 (5 bases). The germline V and J ends were trimmed by 5 bases and 3 bases, with 10 bases remaining between them. CDR3 length: 13 amino acids. Germline CDR1 SQVTM, CDR2 ANQGSEA. The CDR3 DNA is TGCAGCGTTTCAGGGACGGCTAATGAAAAACTGTTTTTT. It translates to CSVSGTANEKLFF.

This clonotype was seen ten or more times. The chain employs TRBV6-2 or TRBV6-3 and TRBJ2-7; no firm D call. The CDR3 totals 11 residues. Trimming left V 8 bases short and J 2 bases short, with 7 bases between. Looked up from germline, CDR1 is MNHEY and CDR2 is SVGEGT. CDR3: CASASPYEQYF. DNA for the CDR3: TGTGCCAGCGCGAGTCCCTACGAGCAGTACTTC.

This clonotype has ten or more counts. The chain combines TRBV20-1 with TRBJ1-5, with TRBD1 as a possible D gene (5 bases). This CDR3 comprises 16 residues. The V gene lost 4 bases and the J gene lost 2 bases, with 18 bases spanning the gap. The germline V gene has CDR1 DFQATT and CDR2 SNEGSKA (reference sequence). The CDR3 nucleotides are TGCAGTGCTACCGCCTCCTCAGGGTTTGGCAATCAGCCCCAGCATTTT. Its translation is CSATASSGFGNQPQHF.